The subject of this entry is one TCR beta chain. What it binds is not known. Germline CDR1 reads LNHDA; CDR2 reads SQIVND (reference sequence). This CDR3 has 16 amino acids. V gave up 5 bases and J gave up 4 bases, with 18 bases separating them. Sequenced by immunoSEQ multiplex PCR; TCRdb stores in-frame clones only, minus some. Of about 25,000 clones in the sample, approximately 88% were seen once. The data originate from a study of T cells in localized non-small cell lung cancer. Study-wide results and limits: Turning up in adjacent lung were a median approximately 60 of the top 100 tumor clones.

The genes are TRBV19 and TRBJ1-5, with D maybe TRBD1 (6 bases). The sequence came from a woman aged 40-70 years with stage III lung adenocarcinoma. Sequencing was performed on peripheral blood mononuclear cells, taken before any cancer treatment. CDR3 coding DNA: TGTGCCAGTAGTTCTTTCGGCAAACAGGGTAATCAGCCCCAGCATTTT. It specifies CASSSFGKQGNQPQHF.